Given below is one TCR beta chain in context. This sample stems from a study of control samples from healthy donors and cancer patients. Here immunoSEQ multiplex PCR was the method, and the copy in TCRdb shows in-frame clones only, minus some. Here the sample spans some 70,000 clones, roughly 80% being singletons. Germline CDR1 and CDR2: LNHDA and SQIVND (reference sequence). This CDR3 has 12 amino acids. Trimming cost V 8 bases and J 4 bases; bases outside gene matches: 5. This TCR came from a woman in her 50s with lung cancer. The sequenced sample was PBMCs. The gene calls are TRBV19 and TRBJ2-7, with 7 bases aligning to TRBD1. The CDR3, as DNA: TGTGCCAGTTCCGGGACAGCGTACGAGCAGTACTTC. Its protein product is CASSGTAYEQYF.